This T cell receptor beta chain is drawn from a study of shared clonotypes between healthy human individuals. Across the study: The study used three CD4 naive, three CD4 memory, two CD8 naive and one CD8 memory plate per donor. The study, taken as a whole, reports: Clonotype sharing across several donors was observed for around 5.1% of naive CD4 clonotypes. In contrast to clonotypes shared by all four donors, non-shared clonotypes had lower generation probabilities.

About this clone itself: Its antigen is unknown.

CDR3 length: 15 amino acids. Germline-derived CDR1 and CDR2 are SGDLS and YYNGEE. Trimming left V 5 bases short and J 2 bases short, with 15 bases between. Negatively enriched CD4+ T cells were divided by CD45RA into naive and memory. The data were produced by immunoSEQ multiplex PCR, yet TCRdb's version contains in-frame clones alone and is incomplete. The profile shows around 750,000 clones, around 67% of them singletons. The receptor was derived from a woman aged 25-40 years in good health. The rearrangement uses TRBV9 and TRBJ2-3; D might be TRBD1 (5 bases). Sequencing input: memory CD4+ T cells sorted from blood. Documented subset: CD45RA-negative fraction. The DNA of the CDR3 is TGTGCCAGCAGTACTTGGGGCGTAGACACAGATACGCAGTATTTT. Translating gives CASSTWGVDTDTQYF.